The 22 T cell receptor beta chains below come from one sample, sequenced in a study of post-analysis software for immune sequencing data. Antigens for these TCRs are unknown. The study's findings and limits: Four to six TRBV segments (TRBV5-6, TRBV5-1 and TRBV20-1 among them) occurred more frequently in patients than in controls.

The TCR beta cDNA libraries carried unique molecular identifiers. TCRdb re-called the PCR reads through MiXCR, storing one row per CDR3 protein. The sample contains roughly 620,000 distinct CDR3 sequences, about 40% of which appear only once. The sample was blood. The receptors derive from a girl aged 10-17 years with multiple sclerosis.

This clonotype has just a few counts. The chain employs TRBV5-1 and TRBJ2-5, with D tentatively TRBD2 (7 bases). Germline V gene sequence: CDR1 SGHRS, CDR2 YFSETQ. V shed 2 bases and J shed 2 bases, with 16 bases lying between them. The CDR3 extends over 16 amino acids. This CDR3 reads CASSFTGGSAQETQYF. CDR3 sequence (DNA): TGCGCCAGCAGCTTCACGGGGGGCAGCGCACAAGAGACCCAGTACTTC.

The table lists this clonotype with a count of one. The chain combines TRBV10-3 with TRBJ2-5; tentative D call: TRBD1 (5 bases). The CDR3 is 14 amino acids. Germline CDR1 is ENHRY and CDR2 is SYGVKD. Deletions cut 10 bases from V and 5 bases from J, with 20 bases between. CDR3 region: CATRATAKGETQYF. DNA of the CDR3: TGTGCCACCAGGGCGACCGCCAAGGGGGAGACCCAGTACTTC.

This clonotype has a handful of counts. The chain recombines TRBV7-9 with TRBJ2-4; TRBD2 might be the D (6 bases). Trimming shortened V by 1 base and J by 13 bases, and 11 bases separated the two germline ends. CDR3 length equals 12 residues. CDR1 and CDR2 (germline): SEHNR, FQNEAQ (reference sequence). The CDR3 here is CASSLGGTEQYF. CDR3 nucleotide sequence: TGTGCCAGCAGCTTAGGAGGGACTGAGCAGTACTTC.

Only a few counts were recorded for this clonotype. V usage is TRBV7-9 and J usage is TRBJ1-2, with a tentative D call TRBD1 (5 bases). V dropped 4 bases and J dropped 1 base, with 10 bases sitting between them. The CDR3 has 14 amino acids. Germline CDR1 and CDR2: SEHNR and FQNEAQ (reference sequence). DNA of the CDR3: TGTGCCAGCAGCTATTCGGGGGATAACTATGGCTACACCTTC. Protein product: CASSYSGDNYGYTF.

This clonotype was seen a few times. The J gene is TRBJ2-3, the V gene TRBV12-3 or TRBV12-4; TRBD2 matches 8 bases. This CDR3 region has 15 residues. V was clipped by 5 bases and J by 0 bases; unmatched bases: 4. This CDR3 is CASSRLAPSTDTQYF. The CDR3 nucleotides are TGTGCCAGCAGTCGACTAGCGCCTAGCACAGATACGCAGTATTTT.

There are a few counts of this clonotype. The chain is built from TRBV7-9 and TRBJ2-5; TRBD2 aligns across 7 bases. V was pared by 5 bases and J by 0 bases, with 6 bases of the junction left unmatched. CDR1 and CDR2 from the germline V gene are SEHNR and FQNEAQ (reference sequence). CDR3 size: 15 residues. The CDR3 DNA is TGTGCCAGCAGCATTGCCCTAGCGGACCAAGAGACCCAGTACTTC. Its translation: CASSIALADQETQYF.

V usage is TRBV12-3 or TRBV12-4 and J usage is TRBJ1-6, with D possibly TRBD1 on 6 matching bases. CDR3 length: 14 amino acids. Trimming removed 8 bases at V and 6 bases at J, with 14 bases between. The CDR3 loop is CASGMTGGNSPLHF. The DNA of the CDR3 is TGTGCCAGCGGTATGACAGGAGGTAATTCACCCCTCCACTTT.

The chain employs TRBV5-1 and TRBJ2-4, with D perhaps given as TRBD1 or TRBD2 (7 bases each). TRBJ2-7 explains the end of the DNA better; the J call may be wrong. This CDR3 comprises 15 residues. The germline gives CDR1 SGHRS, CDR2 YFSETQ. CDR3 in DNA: TGCGCCAGCAGCTTCAGGGGGGGGATCCCCTACGAGCAGTACTTC. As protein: CASSFRGGIPYEQYF.

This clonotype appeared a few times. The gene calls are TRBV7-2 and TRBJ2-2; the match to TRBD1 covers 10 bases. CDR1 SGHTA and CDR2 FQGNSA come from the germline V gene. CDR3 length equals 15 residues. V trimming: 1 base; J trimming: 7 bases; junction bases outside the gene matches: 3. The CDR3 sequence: CASSLGTGGLGELFF. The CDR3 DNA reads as TGTGCCAGCAGCTTAGGGACAGGGGGACTCGGGGAGCTGTTTTTT.

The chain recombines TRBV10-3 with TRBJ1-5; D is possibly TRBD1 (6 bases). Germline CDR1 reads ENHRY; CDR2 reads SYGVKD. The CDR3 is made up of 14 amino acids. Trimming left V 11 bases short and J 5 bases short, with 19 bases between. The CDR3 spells CAVASVGADQPQHF. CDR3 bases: TGTGCCGTCGCCTCAGTGGGGGCTGATCAGCCCCAGCATTTT.

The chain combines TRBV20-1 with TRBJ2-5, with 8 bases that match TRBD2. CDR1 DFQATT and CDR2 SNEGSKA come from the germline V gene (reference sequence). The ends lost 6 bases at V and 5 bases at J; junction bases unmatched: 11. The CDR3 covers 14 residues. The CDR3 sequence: CSARGGSRKETQYF. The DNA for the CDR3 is TGCAGTGCCCGGGGGGGCTCCCGGAAGGAGACCCAGTACTTC.

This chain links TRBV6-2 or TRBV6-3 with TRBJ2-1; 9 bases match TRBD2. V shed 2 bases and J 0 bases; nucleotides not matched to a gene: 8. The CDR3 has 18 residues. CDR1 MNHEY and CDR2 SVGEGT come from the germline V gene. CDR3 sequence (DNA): TGTGCCAGCAGTTACCCGACTAGCGGTGTGAGCTCCTACAATGAGCAGTTCTTC. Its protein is CASSYPTSGVSSYNEQFF.

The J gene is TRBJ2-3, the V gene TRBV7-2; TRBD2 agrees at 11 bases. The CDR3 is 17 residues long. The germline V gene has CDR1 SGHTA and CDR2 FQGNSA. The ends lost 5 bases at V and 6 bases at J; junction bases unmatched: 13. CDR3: CASSQLGTSGAYDTQYF. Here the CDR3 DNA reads TGTGCCAGCAGCCAACTCGGGACTAGCGGCGCGTACGATACGCAGTATTTT. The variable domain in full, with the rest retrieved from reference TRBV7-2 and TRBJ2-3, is GAGVSQSPSNKVTEKGKDVELRCDPISGHTALYWYRQSLGQGLEFLIYFQGNSAPDKSGLPSDRFSAERTGGSVSTLTIQRTQQEDSAVYLCASSQLGTSGAYDTQYFGPGTRLTVL.

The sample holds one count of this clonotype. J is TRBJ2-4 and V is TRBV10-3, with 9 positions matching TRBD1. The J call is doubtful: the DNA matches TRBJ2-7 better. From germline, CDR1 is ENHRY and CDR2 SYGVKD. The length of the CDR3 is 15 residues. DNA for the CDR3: TGTGCCATCAGTGCCCCGGACAGGGGAAGCTACGAGCAGTACTTC. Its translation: CAISAPDRGSYEQYF.

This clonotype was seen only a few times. CDR3 residues: CASSFRDREAFF. The CDR3 DNA sequence: TGTGCCAGCAGCTTCCGGGACAGAGAAGCTTTCTTT. The chain uses TRBV12-3 or TRBV12-4 and TRBJ1-1; 7 bases map to TRBD1. The CDR3 is 12 residues long. The V gene end was trimmed by 6 bases and the J gene end by 8 bases; junction bases not matched to a gene: 6.

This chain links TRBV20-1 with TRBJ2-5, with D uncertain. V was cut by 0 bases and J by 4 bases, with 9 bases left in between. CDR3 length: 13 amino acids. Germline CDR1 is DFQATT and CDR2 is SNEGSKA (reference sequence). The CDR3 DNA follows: TGCAGTGCTAGAGATCCAATAGTAGAGACCCAGTACTTC. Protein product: CSARDPIVETQYF.

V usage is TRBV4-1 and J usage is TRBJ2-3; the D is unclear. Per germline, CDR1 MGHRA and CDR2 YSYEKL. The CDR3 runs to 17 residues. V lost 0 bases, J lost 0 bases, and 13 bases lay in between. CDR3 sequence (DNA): TGCGCCAGCAGCCAAGATACTACCGGATTAAGCACAGATACGCAGTATTTT. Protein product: CASSQDTTGLSTDTQYF.

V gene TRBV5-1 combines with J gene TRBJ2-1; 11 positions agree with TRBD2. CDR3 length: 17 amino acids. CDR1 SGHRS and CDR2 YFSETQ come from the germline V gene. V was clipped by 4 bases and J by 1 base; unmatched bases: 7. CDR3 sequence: CASSEIAGGSSYNEQFF. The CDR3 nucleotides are TGCGCCAGCAGCGAAATAGCGGGAGGGTCGTCCTACAATGAGCAGTTCTTC.

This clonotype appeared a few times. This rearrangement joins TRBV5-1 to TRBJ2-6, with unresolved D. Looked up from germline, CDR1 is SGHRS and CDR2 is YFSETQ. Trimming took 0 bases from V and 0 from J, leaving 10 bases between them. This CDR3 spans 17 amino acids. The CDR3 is CASSLVSVSSGANVLTF. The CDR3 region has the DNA TGCGCCAGCAGCTTGGTTTCAGTGAGCTCTGGGGCCAACGTCCTGACTTTC.

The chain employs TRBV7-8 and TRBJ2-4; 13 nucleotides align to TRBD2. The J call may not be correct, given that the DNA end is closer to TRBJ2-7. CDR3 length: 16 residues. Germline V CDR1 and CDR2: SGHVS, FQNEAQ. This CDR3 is CASSNAGLAGVSEQYF. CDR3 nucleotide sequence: TGTGCCAGCAGCAACGCCGGACTAGCGGGGGTTTCCGAGCAGTACTTC.

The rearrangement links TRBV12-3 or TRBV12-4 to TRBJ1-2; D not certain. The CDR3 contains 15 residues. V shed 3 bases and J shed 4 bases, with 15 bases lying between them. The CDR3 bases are TGTGCCAGCAGTTTTTCCCCACACGCCACCTATGGCTACACCTTC. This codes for CASSFSPHATYGYTF.

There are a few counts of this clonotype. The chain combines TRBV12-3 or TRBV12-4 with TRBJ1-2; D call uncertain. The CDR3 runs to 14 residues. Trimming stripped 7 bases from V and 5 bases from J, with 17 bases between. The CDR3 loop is CASTPGGKWYGYTF. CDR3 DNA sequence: TGTGCCAGCACCCCCGGCGGGAAGTGGTATGGCTACACCTTC.